This T cell receptor (beta chain) originates from a study of blood T cell repertoires in COVID-19. Study-wide background: Material from acute and convalescent COVID-19 was sourced from the United States, Italy and Spain.

Data came from immunoSEQ multiplex PCR; TCRdb stores just in-frame clones and leaves some out. Counted here are under 70,000 clones, 90% occurring once; the ten biggest clones make up approximately 13%. The V end lost 5 bases, the J end lost 6 bases, and 20 bases lay between the germline ends. The CDR3 has 16 amino acids. The V gene's germline CDR1 is SGHAT and CDR2 FQNNGV. This TCR was recovered from a man aged 60 to 75 with active COVID-19. Sequenced material: peripheral blood. V is TRBV11-2 and J is TRBJ2-1; possibly TRBD2 for D (7 bases). In nucleotides, the CDR3 is TGTGCCAGCAGCCGCGATTGGGGGGGCGCTGGCAATGAGCAGTTCTTC. Its translation: CASSRDWGGAGNEQFF.